Below are 20 T cell receptor beta chains sequenced from a single sample in a study of post-analysis software for immune sequencing data. General study results and limits: A handful of TRBV segments (TRBV5-6, TRBV5-1 and TRBV20-1 among them) occurred more frequently in patients than in controls.

Unique molecular identifiers had been added to the TCR beta cDNA libraries. TCRdb fed the PCR reads into MiXCR, producing one record per CDR3 protein. The sample holds fewer than 600,000 distinct CDR3 sequences; nearly 45% are singletons and the top ten take around 10%. These TCRs are of unknown antigen specificity. The sequencing input was blood. The receptors were gathered from a girl aged 5-17 years with multiple sclerosis.

The chain employs TRBV29-1 and TRBJ1-6; 11 bases agree with TRBD1. V gave up 7 bases and J gave up 9 bases; unmatched junction bases: 2. The CDR3 has 12 amino acids. CDR1 SQVTM and CDR2 ANQGSEA come from the germline V gene. The DNA for the CDR3 is TGCAGCGCTGGACAGGGGGCTTCACCCCTCCACTTT. This encodes CSAGQGASPLHF.

This clonotype appeared a single time. Just one base apart from a much larger clone, this may be a read error. The V and J genes are TRBV4-3 and TRBJ2-6; maybe TRBD2 (5 bases). V was cut by 3 bases and J by 2 bases, with 14 bases left in between. The CDR3 has 17 amino acids. Germline V lookup: CDR1 LGHNA, CDR2 YSLEER. CDR3 amino acids: CASSQDLRGTGANVLTF. The DNA for the CDR3 is TGCGCCAGCAGCCAGGACCTACGGGGTACTGGGGCCAACGTCCTGACTTTC.

The chain carries TRBV9 and TRBJ1-4, with 7 bases that match TRBD1. The CDR3 has 15 amino acids. Germline CDR1 reads SGDLS; CDR2 reads YYNGEE. Trimming took 3 bases from V and 7 from J; bases not matched to a gene: 9. CDR3 loop: CASSGQGGASEKLFF. The CDR3 DNA sequence: TGTGCCAGCAGCGGCCAGGGGGGAGCGAGTGAAAAACTGTTTTTT.

The V call is TRBV7-9, the J call TRBJ1-1, with D tentatively TRBD1 (6 bases). V shed 1 base and J shed 8 bases, with 8 bases lying between them. CDR3 length: 12 residues. Germline V gene data show CDR1 as SEHNR and CDR2 as FQNEAQ (reference sequence). CDR3 bases: TGTGCCAGCAGCTTAGGACAGGCCGAAGCTTTCTTT. Translation: CASSLGQAEAFF. Complete variable domain (other parts from reference TRBV7-9 and TRBJ1-1): DTGVSQNPRHKITKRGQNVTFRCDPISEHNRLYWYRQTLGQGPEFLTYFQNEAQLEKSRLLSDRFSAERPKGSFSTLEIQRTEQGDSAMYLCASSLGQAEAFFGQGTRLTVV.

The chain carries TRBV15 and TRBJ2-5; the match to TRBD2 covers 8 bases. The germline gives CDR1 LNHNV, CDR2 YYDKDF (reference sequence). The V segment lost 4 bases and the J segment 5 bases; nucleotides outside the gene matches: 3. The CDR3 is 13 amino acids. DNA of the CDR3: TGTGCCACCAGCAACATAGCGGGGGAGACCCAGTACTTC. It is translated as CATSNIAGETQYF.

The sample holds a few counts of this clonotype. This rearrangement joins TRBV13 to TRBJ2-7; 10 bases match TRBD1. With V trimmed by 6 bases and J by 6 bases, 8 bases remained unmatched. CDR3 size: 14 residues. In germline, CDR1 is PRHDT, CDR2 FYEKMQ (reference sequence). For the CDR3, the DNA is TGTGCCAGCAGTTGGGGGACAGGGGACAGCGAGCAGTACTTC. Encoded protein: CASSWGTGDSEQYF. The full variable domain, completed using reference TRBV13 and TRBJ2-7, is AAGVIQSPRHLIKEKRETATLKCYPIPRHDTVYWYQQGPGQDPQFLISFYEKMQSDKGSIPDRFSAQQFSDYHSELNMSSLELGDSALYFCASSWGTGDSEQYFGPGTRLTVT.

The V call is TRBV20-1, the J call TRBJ2-7; 7 positions match TRBD2. V was pared by 5 bases and J by 3 bases, with 1 base of the junction left unmatched. Germline assignment: CDR1 DFQATT and CDR2 SNEGSKA (reference sequence). CDR3 length equals 11 residues. The CDR3 DNA reads TGCAGTGCTTGGGGGGGCTACGAGCAGTACTTC. Translated: CSAWGGYEQYF.

The chain combines TRBV28 with TRBJ2-4; D not resolved. Per the germline V gene, CDR1 is MDHEN and CDR2 is SYDVKM. V lost 3 bases to trimming and J lost 13 bases, with 19 bases between them. The CDR3 is made up of 14 amino acids. CDR3 sequence (DNA): TGTGCCAGCAGTTTGGGTAGGGTTGTTATAGAGCAGTACTTC. It is translated as CASSLGRVVIEQYF.

A few counts support this clonotype. The chain combines TRBV4-3 with TRBJ2-1; 11 bases align to TRBD2. V lost 0 bases to trimming and J lost 5 bases; unmatched junction nucleotides: 12. Per the germline V gene, CDR1 is LGHNA and CDR2 is YSLEER. CDR3 length: 19 amino acids. In DNA form, the CDR3 reads TGCGCCAGCAGCCAAGAAGGACTAGCGGGCGAGTGGGCTAACAATGAGCAGTTCTTC. Its translation: CASSQEGLAGEWANNEQFF.

J is TRBJ2-3 and V is TRBV20-1; D gene unclear. The V gene lost 2 bases and the J gene lost 5 bases, with 14 bases spanning the gap. Per germline, CDR1 DFQATT and CDR2 SNEGSKA (reference sequence). There are 14 residues in the CDR3. The DNA for the CDR3 is TGCAGTGCTAGAAGGGCAGCCGAAGTAGATACGCAGTATTTT. This encodes CSARRAAEVDTQYF.

This clonotype has more than one count but fewer than ten. The J gene is TRBJ2-6, the V gene TRBV5-6, with TRBD1 as a possible D gene (6 bases). There are 15 residues in the CDR3. CDR1 is SGHDT, CDR2 YYEEEE, per germline. The V end was cut by 7 bases, the J end by 0 bases, with 11 bases between. CDR3 amino acids: CASEEGVSGANVLTF. CDR3 in DNA: TGTGCCAGCGAAGAGGGGGTCTCTGGGGCCAACGTCCTGACTTTC.

This chain links TRBV15 with TRBJ2-7; 13 positions match TRBD2. Germline V gene sequence: CDR1 LNHNV, CDR2 YYDKDF (reference sequence). CDR3 length equals 15 residues. Trimming cost V 1 base and J 5 bases; bases outside gene matches: 2. CDR3: CATSRGGLAGDEQYF. In nucleotides, the CDR3 is TGTGCCACCAGCAGAGGTGGACTAGCGGGAGACGAGCAGTACTTC. The entire variable domain, with the rest obtained from reference TRBV15 and TRBJ2-7, is as follows: DAMVIQNPRYQVTQFGKPVTLSCSQTLNHNVMYWYQQKSSQAPKLLFHYYDKDFNNEADTPDNFQSRRPNTSFCFLDIRSPGLGDTAMYLCATSRGGLAGDEQYFGPGTRLTVT.

This chain joins TRBV6-1 and TRBJ2-5, with TRBD1 as a possible D gene (5 bases). Trimming shortened V by 6 bases and J by 4 bases, and 15 bases separated the two germline ends. The CDR3 is made up of 14 amino acids. In germline, CDR1 is MNHNS, CDR2 SASEGT. This CDR3 is CASSQDRILETQYF. Here the CDR3 DNA reads TGTGCCAGCAGCCAAGACAGAATCCTAGAGACCCAGTACTTC.

This clonotype turned up a few times. At one end, the junction sequence differs from germline, possibly due to a read error. The chain has TRBV7-7 and TRBJ2-5, with D unresolved. CDR1 and CDR2 (germline): SSHAT, FNYEAQ (reference sequence). CDR3 length: 13 residues. CDR3 coding DNA: TGTGCTAGCAGCCGAGCAAACCAAGAGACCCAGTACTTC. It encodes CASSRANQETQYF.

The chain has TRBV4-1 and TRBJ1-6; tentative D call: TRBD1 (6 bases). The V gene's germline CDR1 is MGHRA and CDR2 YSYEKL. The CDR3 loop spans 12 amino acids. V was clipped by 0 bases and J by 17 bases, with 11 bases between them. The CDR3 region is CASSQDRDNIHF. In nucleotides, the CDR3 is TGCGCCAGCAGCCAAGATCGGGACAATATCCACTTT.

This chain joins TRBV9 and TRBJ2-7; possibly TRBD1 for D (5 bases). The germline V gene encodes CDR1 SGDLS and CDR2 YYNGEE. The CDR3 is made up of 15 amino acids. V lost 0 bases and J 2 bases, leaving 12 bases between the germline ends. The CDR3 sequence: CASSVAGAGPYEQYF. The CDR3 nucleotides read TGTGCCAGCAGCGTAGCTGGGGCAGGACCCTACGAGCAGTACTTC.

The V call is TRBV5-1, the J call TRBJ2-6; 7 nucleotides line up with TRBD1. The J call is uncertain, as TRBJ1-2 better fits the DNA end. The CDR3 is made up of 14 amino acids. CDR1 is SGHRS, CDR2 YFSETQ, per germline. CDR3 amino acids: CASSLEKGAYGYTF. The DNA of the CDR3 is TGCGCCAGCAGCTTGGAAAAGGGGGCCTATGGCTACACCTTC.

There are a few counts of this clonotype. One junction end does not reproduce the germline sequence, and a read error may be involved. The gene calls are TRBV28 and TRBJ2-1; a weak D match, TRBD1 (5 bases). There are 14 residues in the CDR3. Germline V gene lookup returns CDR1 MDHEN and CDR2 SYDVKM. For the CDR3, the DNA is TGTGCCAGCAGTTTAAGGGGCATGAACAATGAGCGGTTCTTC. Its translation is CASSLRGMNNERFF.

About this clonotype: Its ends do not fully match the called genes, so a read error is possible. This chain joins TRBV12-3 or TRBV12-4 and TRBJ2-5, with TRBD1 matching over 8 bases. The DNA end lines up better with TRBJ2-7; the J call may be wrong. There are 13 residues in the CDR3. DNA of the CDR3: TGTGCCGGCAGTTCGGGACAGGACTACGAGCAGTACTTC. Translating gives CAGSSGQDYEQYF.

V usage is TRBV20-1 and J usage is TRBJ2-1; D uncertain. CDR3 length: 14 amino acids. V lost 0 bases and J 2 bases, leaving 8 bases between the germline ends. Germline values: CDR1 DFQATT, CDR2 SNEGSKA (reference sequence). CDR3 protein: CSAREVPTYNEQFF. For the CDR3, the DNA is TGCAGTGCTAGAGAGGTACCTACCTACAATGAGCAGTTCTTC.